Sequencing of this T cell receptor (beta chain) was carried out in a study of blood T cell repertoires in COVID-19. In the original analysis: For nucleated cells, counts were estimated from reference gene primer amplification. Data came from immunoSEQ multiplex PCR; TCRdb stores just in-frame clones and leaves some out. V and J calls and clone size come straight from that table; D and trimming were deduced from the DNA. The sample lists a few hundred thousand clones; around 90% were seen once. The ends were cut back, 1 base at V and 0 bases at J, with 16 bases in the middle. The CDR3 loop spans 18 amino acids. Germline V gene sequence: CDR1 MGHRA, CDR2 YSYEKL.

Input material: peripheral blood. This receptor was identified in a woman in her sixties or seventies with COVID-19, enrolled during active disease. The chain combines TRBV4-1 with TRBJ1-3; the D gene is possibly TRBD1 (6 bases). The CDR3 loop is CASSQVGSGVRSGNTIYF. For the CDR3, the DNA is TGCGCCAGCAGCCAAGTGGGGTCAGGGGTGCGCTCTGGAAACACCATATATTTT.